This T cell receptor beta chain is drawn from a study of long-term antiretroviral therapy in people with HIV. Study-level background: First collections came about a decade before the 2015 immediate-ART recommendation. Study results and limitations: Clonal expansions arising prior to ART prevailed in the repertoire at every time point. After ART, diversity increased yet remained lower than transplant donor controls. Neither ART adherence, viral resistance nor therapy changes were documented.

Version v3.0 of the immunoSEQ assay ran at survey level. TCRdb keeps only in-frame clones here, not all; method: immunoSEQ multiplex PCR. The repertoire consists of 25,000 to 30,000 clones, with 80% to 90% occurring once and the leading ten covering approximately 8.3%. Comments on this clone: What it recognizes is unknown.

J lost 5 bases, V lost 4 bases, and 2 bases had no gene match. Looked up from germline, CDR1 is SGHKS and CDR2 is YYEKEE (reference sequence). The CDR3 extends over 14 amino acids. This TCR came from a man aged 40-50 years with HIV. Sequenced here: unsorted PBMCs, sampled 3 years after starting antiretroviral therapy. The chain uses TRBV5-5 and TRBJ2-2, with TRBD1 identical over 10 bases. CDR3: CASSRTGGTGELFF. As DNA, the CDR3 is TGTGCCAGCAGCCGGACAGGGGGGACCGGGGAGCTGTTTTTT.